This TCR beta chain derives from a study of a mutant IDH1 vaccine in newly diagnosed glioma. Background on the study: Across weeks 1, 3, 5, 7, 11, 15, 19 and 23, patients received a vaccination each time, eight in all. Treated patients had a mean age of roughly 40 years and an approximately 62% male, approximately 38% female split. Overall study results and limits: Researchers report vaccine-induced immune responses in approximately 93% of patients.

Clones were read by immunoSEQ multiplex PCR, and TCRdb kept only the in-frame ones, dropping some. Seen here are about 120,000 clones, roughly 88% observed once, and the top ten hold 0.6% to 0.7%. Time point given: week 11, during vaccination. Every vaccine dose comprised 300 ug of mutant IDH1 20-mer peptide plus topical imiquimod. Those who donated had recent WHO grade 3 or 4 IDH1-mutant, ATRX-lost astrocytomas. Only one count was recorded for this clone. Its antigen is as yet unknown. The CDR3 is made up of 12 amino acids. Germline values: CDR1 SGDLS, CDR2 YYNGEE. Trimming took off 0 bases at V and 3 bases at J, with 2 bases between the two ends.

This TCR came from a woman aged 45-60 years with glioma. V gene TRBV9 combines with J gene TRBJ2-3; unclear D gene. Here the sequenced sample was PBMCs, taken from a glioma patient whose treatment included an IDH1 peptide vaccine. The CDR3 is CASSVGTDTQYF. In DNA, the CDR3 is TGTGCCAGCAGCGTAGGGACAGATACGCAGTATTTT. Full variable domain (outside the CDR3, taken from reference TRBV9 and TRBJ2-3): DSGVTQTPKHLITATGQRVTLRCSPRSGDLSVYWYQQSLDQGLQFLIQYYNGEERAKGNILERFSAQQFPDLHSELNLSSLELGDSALYFCASSVGTDTQYFGPGTRLTVL.